This T cell receptor beta chain was observed in a study of CD8 T cells in Susac syndrome. RNA in amounts of roughly 0.5 to 1 ug was reverse transcribed with random hexamers. Via MiXCR, TCRdb re-called the immunoSEQ multiplex PCR reads, giving one row per CDR3 protein. This table has a few hundred thousand distinct CDR3 sequences, around 92% appearing once. From blood CD8+ and CD4+ T cells, TCR beta sequences were generated. Trimming took off 1 base at V and 8 bases at J, with 23 bases between the two ends. The CDR3 consists of 16 residues. Germline V gene data show CDR1 as DFQATT and CDR2 as SNEGSKA (reference sequence).

V usage is TRBV20-1 and J usage is TRBJ1-2; weak D call: TRBD1 (5 bases). The sequenced sample consisted of CD4+ T cells from PBMCs. This clonotype was sampled from a human donor with multiple sclerosis. The CDR3, as DNA: TGCAGTGCTAGAGGGCCCTTTGGCCCCGGCAAGGGGGGCTACACCTTC. This codes for CSARGPFGPGKGGYTF.